Each of the 22 T cell receptor beta chains below was sequenced from the same sample in a study of PD-L1 blockade in urothelial cancer. Time point denoted: peripheral blood 6 weeks after treatment start. Method: immunoSEQ multiplex PCR; TCRdb's copy keeps in-frame clones and lacks some. The sample has approximately 91,000 clones, less than 90% seen once. The sequenced sample was PBMCs, obtained around atezolizumab (anti-PD-L1) treatment. These receptors were collected from a man between 65 and 85 years old with urothelial cancer.

CDR3 sequence (DNA): TGTGCCAGCAGCTCCGGGGGACCCCCCAATGAGCAGTTCTTC. This gives the protein CASSSGGPPNEQFF. The rearrangement joins TRBV11-2 to TRBJ2-1, with TRBD2 as a possible D gene (6 bases). CDR3 length: 14 residues. Germline loops: CDR1 SGHAT, CDR2 FQNNGV. Trimming took off 4 bases at V and 6 bases at J, with 13 bases between the two ends.

The CDR3, as DNA: TGCGCCAGCAGCCGAAGTCTAGCGGGAGGATCCTCCTACAATGAGCAGTTCTTC. Its protein product is CASSRSLAGGSSYNEQFF. V gene TRBV4-3 combines with J gene TRBJ2-1, with TRBD2 matching 11 bases. This CDR3 is built from 18 residues. V lost 4 bases and J lost 0; bases outside the gene matches: 8. CDR1 LGHNA and CDR2 YSLEER come from the germline V gene.

V usage is TRBV29-1 and J usage is TRBJ1-3; D gene uncertain. In germline, CDR1 is SQVTM, CDR2 ANQGSEA. The CDR3 has 13 amino acids. Deletions cut 3 bases from V and 0 bases from J, with 6 bases between. The CDR3 here is CSVDGPSGNTIYF. The CDR3 DNA sequence: TGCAGCGTTGATGGCCCCTCTGGAAACACCATATATTTT.

This sequence joins TRBV5-1 and TRBJ2-7; 11 bases agree with TRBD2. Germline lookup yields CDR1 SGHRS and CDR2 YFSETQ. Losses at the gene ends were 1 base for V and 0 bases for J; bases not matched to a gene: 15. The CDR3 has 20 residues. CDR3 coding DNA: TGCGCCAGCAGCTTGACGCTAGCGGGGGGACACGTAAGACCCTCCTACGAGCAGTACTTC. Its protein product is CASSLTLAGGHVRPSYEQYF. Variable domain in full (rest from reference TRBV5-1 and TRBJ2-7): KAGVTQTPRYLIKTRGQQVTLSCSPISGHRSVSWYQQTPGQGLQFLFEYFSETQRNKGNFPGRFSGRQFSNSRSEMNVSTLELGDSALYLCASSLTLAGGHVRPSYEQYFGPGTRLTVT.

The count of this clone is one. The V and J genes are TRBV11-2 and TRBJ2-3; weak D call: TRBD2 (7 bases). Trimming removed 4 bases from V and 10 bases from J, with 18 bases in between. CDR3 size: 14 residues. Germline-derived CDR1 and CDR2 are SGHAT and FQNNGV. The CDR3 DNA reads as TGTGCCAGCAGCTCTAGCGGAGGGGGTGTTTCGCAGTATTTT. This sequence encodes CASSSSGGGVSQYF.

This rearrangement joins TRBV5-1 to TRBJ1-4, with a tentative D call TRBD1 (5 bases). Germline V gene sequence: CDR1 SGHRS, CDR2 YFSETQ. The V end was cut by 1 base, the J end by 2 bases, with 9 bases between. The CDR3 consists of 15 residues. CDR3 sequence (DNA): TGCGCCAGCAGCTTGACCGGGGGGACTAATGAAAAACTGTTTTTT. It yields the protein CASSLTGGTNEKLFF.

The chain links TRBV5-4 to TRBJ1-4; D is ambiguous. V lost 6 bases and J 4 bases, leaving 16 bases between the germline ends. The CDR3 loop spans 15 amino acids. The germline V gene encodes CDR1 SGHNT and CDR2 YYREEE (reference sequence). The DNA for the CDR3 is TGTGCCAGCACCCTTGGTGGAGGGCTTAATGAAAAACTGTTTTTT. Encoded protein: CASTLGGGLNEKLFF.

The table lists this clone with a count of one. This sequence joins TRBV28 and TRBJ2-7, with D tentatively TRBD2 (6 bases). This CDR3 is built from 14 residues. The germline V gene encodes CDR1 MDHEN and CDR2 SYDVKM. Trimming took off 2 bases at V and 3 bases at J, with 11 bases between the two ends. The CDR3 spells CASSLMGLSYEQYF. For the CDR3, the DNA is TGTGCCAGCAGTTTAATGGGACTCAGCTACGAGCAGTACTTC.

This clone was recorded a few times. The rearrangement joins TRBV19 to TRBJ2-2; D may be TRBD2 (7 bases). V gave up 3 bases and J gave up 2 bases, with 13 bases separating them. This CDR3 has 16 amino acids. Germline CDR1 LNHDA, CDR2 SQIVND (reference sequence). The CDR3 sequence is CASSMGGLRNTGELFF. DNA for the CDR3: TGTGCCAGTAGTATGGGGGGGCTACGAAACACCGGGGAGCTGTTTTTT.

This chain links TRBV5-4 with TRBJ1-2; TRBD1 aligns across 8 bases. This CDR3 contains 15 residues. CDR1 SGHNT and CDR2 YYREEE come from the germline V gene (reference sequence). After removal of 4 bases from V and 4 bases from J, the junction contained 9 bases not matched to a gene. CDR3 sequence (DNA): TGTGCCAGCAGCGCAGTACAGGGGGAGGTCTATGGCTACACCTTC. Amino acid sequence: CASSAVQGEVYGYTF.

The CDR3 DNA reads as TGTGCCAGCAGCTGGACGGGGGGAACTGAAGCTTTCTTT. The encoded protein is CASSWTGGTEAFF. This sequence joins TRBV5-8 and TRBJ1-1; tentatively, D is TRBD1 (5 bases). This CDR3 has 13 residues. Germline assignment: CDR1 SGHTS and CDR2 YDEGEE. V lost 3 bases and J 5 bases, leaving 11 bases between the germline ends.

This clone came up many times. The chain couples TRBV9 to TRBJ1-1; a possible D gene is TRBD1 (5 bases). Germline assignment: CDR1 SGDLS and CDR2 YYNGEE. The CDR3 covers 13 residues. Trimming pared 0 bases from V and 3 bases from J, leaving 6 bases between. Here the CDR3 reads CASSVAGYTEAFF. The CDR3 DNA is TGTGCCAGCAGCGTAGCAGGGTACACTGAAGCTTTCTTT.

CDR3 bases: TGCGCCAGCAGCTCGGGGTATGGCTACACCTTC. As protein: CASSSGYGYTF. V is TRBV5-1 and J is TRBJ1-2; D is ambiguous. Trimming cost V 3 bases and J 5 bases, with 5 bases left between them. The V gene's germline CDR1 is SGHRS and CDR2 YFSETQ. The CDR3 totals 11 residues.

This clone was counted between two and nine times. The CDR3 nucleotides are TGTGCCAGCTCACCGGGACAAACACTCGAGCAGTACTTC. This sequence encodes CASSPGQTLEQYF. The rearrangement uses TRBV18 and TRBJ2-7; D might be TRBD1 (6 bases). Per germline, CDR1 KGHSH and CDR2 LQKENI. The CDR3 is 13 residues long. Trimming shortened V by 3 bases and J by 6 bases, and 12 bases separated the two germline ends.

The gene calls are TRBV29-1 and TRBJ2-3, with 11 nucleotides matching TRBD2. CDR1 SQVTM and CDR2 ANQGSEA come from the germline V gene. J lost 0 bases, V lost 5 bases, and 4 bases had no gene match. The CDR3 sequence is 15 residues long. The CDR3 is CSVPRTSGSTDTQYF. The CDR3 DNA sequence: TGCAGCGTTCCCCGGACTAGCGGGAGCACAGATACGCAGTATTTT.

The V and J genes are TRBV5-5 and TRBJ2-5; TRBD2 agrees at 10 bases. This CDR3 has 16 amino acids. Germline CDR1 reads SGHKS; CDR2 reads YYEKEE (reference sequence). With 0 bases clipped from V and 5 bases from J, the junction kept 7 bases outside the gene matches. The CDR3 nucleotides read TGTGCCAGCAGCTTGGTGGCTAGCGGGGGTTGGGAGACCCAGTACTTC. Protein product: CASSLVASGGWETQYF.

The chain links TRBV7-6 to TRBJ2-3; D is perhaps TRBD2 (5 bases). The CDR3 totals 17 residues. Trimming cost V 1 base and J 2 bases, with 16 bases left between them. Germline V gene data show CDR1 as SGHVS and CDR2 as FNYEAQ. The CDR3 coding sequence is TGTGCCAGCAGCTTAGGGACTCAGCGACTCCCCACAGATACGCAGTATTTT. Its translation is CASSLGTQRLPTDTQYF. Complete variable domain (other parts from reference TRBV7-6 and TRBJ2-3): GAGVSQSPRYKVTKRGQDVALRCDPISGHVSLYWYRQALGQGPEFLTYFNYEAQQDKSGLPNDRFSAERPEGSISTLTIQRTEQRDSAMYRCASSLGTQRLPTDTQYFGPGTRLTVL.

The rearrangement links TRBV7-3 to TRBJ2-1; 8 bases are shared with TRBD2. V was pared by 2 bases and J by 6 bases, with 0 bases of the junction left unmatched. This CDR3 is 13 amino acids long. Per the germline V gene, CDR1 is SGHTA and CDR2 is FQGTGA. The CDR3 loop is CASSLLAGNEQFF. The CDR3 nucleotides read TGTGCCAGCAGCTTACTAGCGGGCAATGAGCAGTTCTTC.

The chain is built from TRBV7-2 and TRBJ2-3; 7 nucleotides match TRBD2. The germline V gene has CDR1 SGHTA and CDR2 FQGNSA. The V segment lost 6 bases and the J segment 3 bases; nucleotides outside the gene matches: 6. The CDR3 contains 14 residues. The CDR3 reads CASRPQAGTDTQYF. Written as DNA, the CDR3 is TGTGCCAGCAGGCCCCAAGCGGGGACAGATACGCAGTATTTT.

This sequence joins TRBV19 and TRBJ1-2; D is unresolved. Trimming removed 11 bases from V and 8 bases from J, with 6 bases in between. The germline V gene encodes CDR1 LNHDA and CDR2 SQIVND (reference sequence). This CDR3 is built from 8 residues. This chain's CDR3 is CASEGYTF. In DNA, the CDR3 is TGTGCCTCCGAGGGCTACACCTTC. The full variable domain, its missing parts supplied by reference TRBV19 and TRBJ1-2, is DGGITQSPKYLFRKEGQNVTLSCEQNLNHDAMYWYRQDPGQGLRLIYYSQIVNDFQKGDIAEGYSVSREKKESFPLTVTSAQKNPTAFYLCASEGYTFGSGTRLTVV.

The chain has TRBV19 and TRBJ1-3; tentatively, D is TRBD1 (5 bases). Germline CDR1 and CDR2: LNHDA and SQIVND (reference sequence). The CDR3 loop spans 14 amino acids. V was trimmed by 5 bases and J by 3 bases, leaving 11 bases between them. CDR3 coding DNA: TGTGCCAGTAGTGGGGGGATCCTTGGAAACACCATATATTTT. Translated: CASSGGILGNTIYF.

The gene calls are TRBV5-1 and TRBJ1-1; 7 positions agree with TRBD1. In germline, CDR1 is SGHRS, CDR2 YFSETQ. Losses at the gene ends were 0 bases for V and 7 bases for J; bases not matched to a gene: 6. The CDR3 runs 14 residues. In nucleotides, the CDR3 is TGCGCCAGCAGCTTGGCCGACAGGGCGGTTGAAGCTTTCTTT. Its protein is CASSLADRAVEAFF.